A single T cell receptor beta chain is shown here with its context. Focal radiation plus CTLA-4 blockade with ipilimumab was given to patients with chemo-refractory metastatic non-small-cell lung cancer. Some clones are missing from TCRdb's copy, which holds only in-frame ones; the method was immunoSEQ multiplex PCR. Of 55,000 to 65,000 clones listed, 77% are singletons. These data are taken from a study of radiotherapy plus CTLA-4 blockade in lung cancer. Trimming left V 2 bases short and J 2 bases short, with 9 bases between. The CDR3 contains 14 residues. Germline V CDR1 and CDR2: SNHLY, FYNNEI. This clonotype originated in a human donor with non-small cell lung cancer who had a partial response to radiotherapy plus ipilimumab. Sequenced here: peripheral blood, sampled from a patient treated with radiotherapy plus ipilimumab. The chain recombines TRBV2 with TRBJ1-2; no clear D. The CDR3 region has the DNA TGTGCCAGCAGTGAACTGGCGGGGAACTATGGCTACACCTTC. This translates into CASSELAGNYGYTF.